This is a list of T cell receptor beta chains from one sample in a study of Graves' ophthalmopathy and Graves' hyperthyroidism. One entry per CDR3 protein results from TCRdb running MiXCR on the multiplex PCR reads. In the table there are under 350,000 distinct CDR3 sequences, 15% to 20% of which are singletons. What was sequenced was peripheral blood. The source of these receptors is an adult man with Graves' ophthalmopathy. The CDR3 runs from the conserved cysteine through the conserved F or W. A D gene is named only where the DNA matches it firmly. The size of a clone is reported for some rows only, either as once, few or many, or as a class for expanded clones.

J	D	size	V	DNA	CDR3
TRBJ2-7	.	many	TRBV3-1	TGTGCCAGCAGCCACTTCGGTGGTGTCTACGAGCAGTACTTC	CASSHFGGVYEQYF
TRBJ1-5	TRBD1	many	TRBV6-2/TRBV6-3	TGTGCCAGCAGGTATACAGGGGGTCAGCCCCAGCATTTT	CASRYTGGQPQHF
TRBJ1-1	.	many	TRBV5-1	TGCGCCAGCAGCTTGGTGGCAGGGCGGTGGAACACTGAAGCTTTCTTT	CASSLVAGRWNTEAFF
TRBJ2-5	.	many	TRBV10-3	TGTGCCATCAGAGGCAGGGTTGAAGAGACCCAGTACTTC	CAIRGRVEETQYF
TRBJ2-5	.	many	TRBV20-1	TGCAGTGCCCCTATCGGGGCAATCGGAGAGACCCAGTACTTC	CSAPIGAIGETQYF
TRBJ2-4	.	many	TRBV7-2	TGTGCCAGCAGCTTTTTAACGGGAGTAGCCAAAAACATTCAGTACTTC	CASSFLTGVAKNIQYF
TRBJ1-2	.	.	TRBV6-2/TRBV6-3	TGTGCCAGCAGTCAGCAGGGATACTATGGCTACACCTTC	CASSQQGYYGYTF
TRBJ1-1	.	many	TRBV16	TGTGCCAGCAGCCACAAAAGGGAGCGGGCTTTCTTT	CASSHKRERAFF
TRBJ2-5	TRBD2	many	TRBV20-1	TGCAGTGCGCCTCGACTAGCGGCATTCAAAGAGACCCAGTACTTC	CSAPRLAAFKETQYF
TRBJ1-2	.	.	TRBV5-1	TGCGCCAGCAGCATCAATCCCGAAGCTACTAACTATGGCTACATCTTC	CASSINPEATNYGYIF
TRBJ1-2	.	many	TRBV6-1	TGTGCCAGCAGTGAAGAGGGCGCAGGGGTAAACTATGGCTACACCTTC	CASSEEGAGVNYGYTF
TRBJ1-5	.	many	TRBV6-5	TGTGCCAGCAGGACGACAGGCGGAAATCAGCCCCAGCATTTT	CASRTTGGNQPQHF
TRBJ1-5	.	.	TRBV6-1	TGTGCCAGCAGCCACAGGGAAGGCAATCAGCCCCAGCATTTT	CASSHREGNQPQHF